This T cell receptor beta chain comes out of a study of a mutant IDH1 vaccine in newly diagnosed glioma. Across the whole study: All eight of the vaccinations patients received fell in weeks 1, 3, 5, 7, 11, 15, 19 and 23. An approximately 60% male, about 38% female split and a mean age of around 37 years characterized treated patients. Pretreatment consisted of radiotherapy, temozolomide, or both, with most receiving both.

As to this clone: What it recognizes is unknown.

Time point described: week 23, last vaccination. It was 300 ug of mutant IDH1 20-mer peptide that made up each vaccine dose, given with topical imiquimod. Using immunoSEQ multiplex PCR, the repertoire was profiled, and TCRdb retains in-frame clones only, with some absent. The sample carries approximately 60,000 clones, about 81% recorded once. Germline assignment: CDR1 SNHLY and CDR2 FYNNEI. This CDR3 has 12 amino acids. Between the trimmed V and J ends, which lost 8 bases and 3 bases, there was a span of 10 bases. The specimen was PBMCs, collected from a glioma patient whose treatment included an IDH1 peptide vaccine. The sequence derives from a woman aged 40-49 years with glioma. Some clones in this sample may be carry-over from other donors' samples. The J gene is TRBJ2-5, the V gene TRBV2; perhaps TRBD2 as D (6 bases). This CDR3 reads CASLGGEETQYF. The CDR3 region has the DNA TGTGCCAGCTTAGGAGGGGAAGAGACCCAGTACTTC. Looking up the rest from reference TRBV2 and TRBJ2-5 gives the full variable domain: EPEVTQTPSHQVTQMGQEVILRCVPISNHLYFYWYRQILGQKVEFLVSFYNNEISEKSEIFDDQFSVERPDGSNFTLKIRSTKLEDSAMYFCASLGGEETQYFGPGTRLLVL.